These 6 T cell receptor beta chains were all obtained from the same sample, sequenced in a study of shared clonotypes between healthy human individuals. The repertoire was sequenced with immunoSEQ multiplex PCR; TCRdb's copy has only in-frame clones and lacks some. The sample shows about 100,000 clones, approximately 70% of them seen only once. The sequencing input was memory CD8+ T cells sorted from blood. Noted subset: CD45RO+ cells pooled with CCR7-negative TemRA cells. These receptors were obtained from a woman in her twenties or thirties in good health.

This clone was observed a handful of times. The chain carries TRBV19 and TRBJ1-5; 9 bases line up with TRBD1. The V gene end was trimmed by 7 bases and the J gene end by 9 bases; junction bases not matched to a gene: 13. Germline V CDR1 and CDR2: LNHDA, SQIVND (reference sequence). This CDR3 is 15 amino acids long. The CDR3 bases are TGTGCCAGTAAGAAAGGGACAGGGACATTATGGCCCCAGCATTTT. Its protein is CASKKGTGTLWPQHF.

The chain employs TRBV6-1 and TRBJ2-5; D is ambiguous. CDR1 is MNHNS, CDR2 SASEGT, per germline. The CDR3 is made up of 11 amino acids. Trimming cost V 2 bases and J 5 bases, with 3 bases left between them. CDR3 coding DNA: TGTGCCAGCAGTGAATTCGAGACCCAGTACTTC. It translates to CASSEFETQYF.

As DNA, the CDR3 is TGTGCCAGCAGTCACCGTTCGACAGGAATCTACGAGCAGTACTTC. It specifies CASSHRSTGIYEQYF. V and J are TRBV6-9 and TRBJ2-7; D is possibly TRBD1 (6 bases). The CDR3 length is 15 residues. Germline V gene sequence: CDR1 MNHGY, CDR2 SVAAGI. Trimming stripped 5 bases from V and 3 bases from J, with 17 bases between.

The genes are TRBV28 and TRBJ2-7, with D perhaps matching TRBD1 (6 bases). Germline V CDR1 and CDR2: MDHEN, SYDVKM. With 6 bases removed from V and 4 bases from J, the gap between germline ends came to 16 bases. This CDR3 is 14 amino acids long. CDR3 sequence: CASSHRDKRYEQYF. The DNA of the CDR3 is TGTGCCAGCAGCCACAGGGATAAGAGGTACGAGCAGTACTTC.

The chain has TRBV6-1 and TRBJ1-2, with TRBD1 identical over 11 bases. The CDR3 loop spans 12 amino acids. Germline V gene data show CDR1 as MNHNS and CDR2 as SASEGT. V shed 8 bases and J 9 bases; nucleotides not matched to a gene: 5. The DNA of the CDR3 is TGTGCCAGCCTGGGACAGGGGGTCCGCTACACCTTC. This gives the protein CASLGQGVRYTF.

This clone was detected ten times or more. The CDR3 region is CASSATDLGEQFF. Written as DNA, the CDR3 is TGTGCCAGCAGCGCGACGGATTTGGGTGAGCAGTTCTTC. The chain couples TRBV6-4 to TRBJ2-1, with D unresolved. This CDR3 region has 13 residues. CDR1 is MRHNA and CDR2 is SNTAGT in the germline V gene. Trimming removed 6 bases from V and 9 bases from J, with 15 bases in between.